Described below is a single TCR beta chain sequence and its context. The junction and the germline gene differ at one end; a read error may be behind it. Germline loops: CDR1 WSHSY, CDR2 SAAADI. The CDR3 is made up of 14 amino acids. This sample was included in a study of T cells in Graves' hyperthyroidism and ophthalmopathy. From RNA transcripts, TCR beta CDR3 regions were amplified. In the first-round RT-PCR of the TCR CDR3, the HTBI primer set was used. TCRdb fed the multiplex PCR reads into MiXCR, producing one record per CDR3 protein. The sample holds 500,000 to 600,000 distinct CDR3 sequences, approximately 48% seen once.

The chain recombines TRBV10-2 with TRBJ2-7, with TRBD1 as a possible D gene (6 bases). Sequencing input: peripheral blood or thyroid tissue (not recorded which). The clonotype originates from an adult woman with Graves' disease, either hyperthyroidism or ophthalmopathy (not recorded which). CDR3 sequence: CASSDQGIVYEQYF. The CDR3 DNA is TGTGCCAGCAGCGATCAGGGGATAGTCTACGAGCAGTACTTC.